A selection of T cell receptor beta chains follows, all from one sample in a study of shared clonotypes between healthy human individuals. Assay used: immunoSEQ multiplex PCR; TCRdb lists only in-frame clones, some missing. The sample lists 2,500,000 or so clones, 85% to 95% occurring once. Sequenced sample: naive CD4+ T cells sorted from blood. The receptors shown here come from a man aged 18 to 30 in good health. CDR3s include the opening cysteine and the closing phenylalanine or tryptophan. D genes are given only for firm matches. Size values are once, few and many counts, or a class for expanded clones, and some rows have none.

CDR3 | DNA | J | size | V | D
CASSYSTGIGNEQFF | TGTGCCAGCAGTTACTCGACAGGGATTGGCAATGAGCAGTTCTTC | TRBJ2-1 | . | TRBV6-5 | TRBD1
CASSPDSLTLGAFF | TGTGCCAGCAGCCCGGACAGTCTAACCCTTGGGGCTTTCTTT | TRBJ1-1 | . | TRBV6-5 | .
CASSFTGTSGYEQYF | TGTGCCAGCAGCTTTACGGGGACTAGCGGCTACGAGCAGTACTTC | TRBJ2-7 | . | TRBV21-1 | .
CASSSTRADTQYF | TGTGCCAGCAGCTCTACGCGGGCGGATACGCAGTATTTT | TRBJ2-3 | . | TRBV7-3 | .
CASCQETYGYTF | TGTGCCAGCTGCCAGGAAACCTATGGCTACACCTTC | TRBJ1-2 | . | TRBV2 | .
CASSLVVIGGQATQYF | TGTGCCAGCAGCTTAGTAGTAATAGGGGGGCAGGCGACCCAGTACTTC | TRBJ2-5 | . | TRBV7-2 | .
CSALTSEQYF | TGCAGTGCTCTTACCAGCGAGCAGTACTTC | TRBJ2-7 | . | TRBV20-1 | .
CASSLGTGNNSPLHF | TGTGCCAGCAGTTTAGGGACAGGAAATAATTCACCCCTCCACTTT | TRBJ1-6 | . | TRBV27 | TRBD1
CASSLDVDNEQFF | TGCGCCAGCAGCCTAGACGTTGACAATGAGCAGTTCTTC | TRBJ2-1 | . | TRBV5-1 | .
CATKASGANVLTF | TGTGCCACCAAGGCTAGTGGGGCCAACGTCCTGACTTTC | TRBJ2-6 | . | TRBV11-2 | .
CAWLDGPGRNTGELFF | TGTGCCTGGCTGGATGGGCCAGGGCGGAACACCGGGGAGCTGTTTTTT | TRBJ2-2 | . | TRBV30 | .
CASRASGLSYNEQFF | TGTGCCAGCAGGGCGTCGGGACTCTCCTACAATGAGCAGTTCTTC | TRBJ2-1 | . | TRBV28 | .
CASRMKTSKPQHF | TGTGCCAGTAGGATGAAGACAAGTAAGCCCCAGCATTTT | TRBJ1-5 | . | TRBV19 | .
CASSLGFTTDTQYF | TGTGCCAGCAGCTTAGGGTTTACCACAGATACGCAGTATTTT | TRBJ2-3 | . | TRBV7-9 | .
CASSQSKVGQETQYF | TGCGCCAGCAGTCAATCGAAAGTGGGCCAAGAGACCCAGTACTTC | TRBJ2-5 | . | TRBV23-1 | .
CASSIGGGGTEAFF | TGTGCCAGTAGTATTGGGGGAGGGGGCACTGAAGCTTTCTTT | TRBJ1-1 | . | TRBV19 | .
CASSPTRTSTDTQYF | TGTGCCAGCAGCCCTACCCGGACTAGCACAGATACGCAGTATTTT | TRBJ2-3 | . | TRBV7-2 | .
CASSESLAGYNEQFF | TGCGCCAGCAGTGAGTCGTTAGCGGGGTACAATGAGCAGTTCTTC | TRBJ2-1 | once | TRBV10-1 | TRBD2
CASSLDRWRYEQYF | TGCGCCAGCAGCCTGGACAGGTGGCGGTACGAGCAGTACTTC | TRBJ2-7 | . | TRBV5-1 | TRBD1
CASSLTPGTETQYF | TGTGCCAGTAGTTTGACACCGGGAACGGAGACCCAGTACTTC | TRBJ2-5 | . | TRBV19 | .
CASSRGTGGSYEQYF | TGTGCCAGCAGCCGTGGCACAGGTGGCTCCTACGAGCAGTACTTC | TRBJ2-7 | . | TRBV2 | .
CAWSDFGGNQPQHF | TGTGCCTGGAGTGATTTTGGGGGCAATCAGCCCCAGCATTTT | TRBJ1-5 | few | TRBV30 | .
CASSTTMGAGYEQYF | TGTGCCAGCAGTACGACCATGGGGGCGGGCTACGAGCAGTACTTC | TRBJ2-7 | . | TRBV27 | .
CAISEGREYSNQPQHF | TGTGCCATCAGTGAGGGCAGGGAGTATAGCAATCAGCCCCAGCATTTT | TRBJ1-5 | . | TRBV10-3 | .
CASSVGSVREKLFF | TGTGCCAGCAGCGTAGGCTCCGTGAGGGAAAAACTGTTTTTT | TRBJ1-4 | . | TRBV9 | .
CASSGQGYNEQFF | TGTGCCAGCAGCGGACAGGGTTACAATGAGCAGTTCTTC | TRBJ2-1 | . | TRBV2 | TRBD1